Below are 26 T cell receptor beta chains sequenced from a single sample in a study of blood T cells in healthy people across ages. With a J-beta primer mix and a sample-barcoded 5' primer, a second PCR ran roughly 6 to 12 cycles. Via MiXCR, TCRdb re-called the 5' RACE reads, giving one row per CDR3 protein. The sample consists of 700,000 to 1,000,000 distinct CDR3 sequences, around two fifths of them appearing once. The sequencing sample was made of blood. The source of these receptors is a man between 60 and 75 years old in good health.

This clonotype was recorded a few times. V and J are TRBV10-3 and TRBJ2-7; D may be TRBD1 (6 bases). This CDR3 has 14 amino acids. Germline CDR1 and CDR2: ENHRY and SYGVKD. V dropped 2 bases and J dropped 1 base, with 9 bases sitting between them. DNA of the CDR3: TGTGCCATCAGTGAGACCACAGGGTCCTACGAGCAGTACTTC. Protein sequence: CAISETTGSYEQYF.

The chain employs TRBV2 and TRBJ1-4, with 10 bases lining up with TRBD1. Germline V gives CDR1 SNHLY, CDR2 FYNNEI. The CDR3 is 15 residues long. Unmatched junction bases numbered 5, after V lost 2 bases and J lost 8 bases. The CDR3 protein is CASSESRTGGEKLFF. The CDR3 DNA follows: TGTGCCAGCAGTGAATCCCGGACAGGGGGAGAAAAACTGTTTTTT.

This chain links TRBV20-1 with TRBJ2-5, with D unclear. From germline, CDR1 is DFQATT and CDR2 SNEGSKA (reference sequence). The CDR3 contains 10 residues. Trimming cost V 8 bases and J 3 bases, with 7 bases left between them. CDR3 amino acids: CSFSEETQYF. DNA for the CDR3: TGCAGTTTCTCCGAAGAGACCCAGTACTTC.

The V gene is TRBV12-3 or TRBV12-4, the J gene TRBJ2-1, with 9 bases that match TRBD2. The length of the CDR3 is 14 residues. The V gene end was trimmed by 3 bases and the J gene end by 7 bases; junction bases not matched to a gene: 4. The CDR3 loop reads CASSFAGGRNEQFF. The CDR3 region has the DNA TGTGCCAGCAGTTTCGCGGGGGGGCGGAATGAGCAGTTCTTC.

The table lists this clonotype with a count of one. The genes are TRBV20-1 and TRBJ2-5; maybe TRBD2 (5 bases). Trimming removed 6 bases from V and 2 bases from J, with 22 bases in between. Germline CDR1 is DFQATT and CDR2 is SNEGSKA (reference sequence). The length of the CDR3 is 16 residues. The CDR3 DNA reads TGCAGTGCCCGATCGGGCAGCGCGCCGGGGCAAGAGACCCAGTACTTC. This codes for CSARSGSAPGQETQYF.

The V gene is TRBV6-2 or TRBV6-3, the J gene TRBJ1-1, with 8 positions matching TRBD1. The CDR3 has 14 residues. The germline V gene encodes CDR1 MNHEY and CDR2 SVGEGT. With V trimmed by 6 bases and J by 2 bases, 5 bases remained unmatched. CDR3 nucleotides: TGTGCCAGCAGCAACCCAGGGGGCAACACTGAAGCTTTCTTT. It is translated as CASSNPGGNTEAFF.

Comments on this clonotype: This may stem from a read error, because a much larger clone lies one nucleotide away. J is TRBJ2-1 and V is TRBV4-1; 10 bases agree with TRBD2. Germline V gene lookup returns CDR1 MGHRA and CDR2 YSYEKL. The CDR3 has 16 residues. CDR3 amino acids: CASIQDVAGGYNEQFF. In DNA form, the CDR3 reads TGCGCCAGCATCCAAGATGTAGCGGGGGGATACAATGAGCAGTTCTTC.

V gene TRBV3-1 combines with J gene TRBJ1-1, with a weak D call TRBD1 (6 bases). The CDR3 has 14 amino acids. V was clipped by 4 bases and J by 6 bases, with 15 bases between them. Germline V gives CDR1 LGHDT, CDR2 YNNKEL (reference sequence). The DNA for the CDR3 is TGTGCCAGCAGCCCAAGGGTCGGACAGTCTGAAGCTTTCTTT. It is translated as CASSPRVGQSEAFF.

This clonotype was seen a few times. The chain combines TRBV7-9 with TRBJ2-7; unclear D gene. The CDR3 runs to 14 residues. The V gene lost 5 bases and the J gene lost 1 base, with 12 bases spanning the gap. Per germline, CDR1 SEHNR and CDR2 FQNEAQ (reference sequence). CDR3 DNA sequence: TGTGCCAGCAGCCCATACATTGGATCCTACGAGCAGTACTTC. It yields the protein CASSPYIGSYEQYF.

CDR3 sequence reads: CASSVGLDGSYNEQFF. CDR3 nucleotide sequence: TGTGCCAGCAGCGTAGGGTTGGACGGCTCCTACAATGAGCAGTTCTTC. V is TRBV9 and J is TRBJ2-1, with unresolved D. The CDR3 covers 16 residues. Looked up from germline, CDR1 is SGDLS and CDR2 is YYNGEE. V lost 0 bases, J lost 0 bases, and 10 bases lay in between.

This clonotype turned up a few times. This chain links TRBV5-1 with TRBJ2-3; 8 bases align to TRBD2. Germline loops: CDR1 SGHRS, CDR2 YFSETQ. This CDR3 contains 16 residues. V trimming: 0 bases; J trimming: 1 base; junction bases outside the gene matches: 4. For the CDR3, the DNA is TGCGCCAGCAGCTTGGGTGAAGCGGGGGGCACAGATACGCAGTATTTT. Translation: CASSLGEAGGTDTQYF.

V and J are TRBV27 and TRBJ2-1; 8 nucleotides align to TRBD2. The length of the CDR3 is 17 residues. Per the germline V gene, CDR1 is MNHEY and CDR2 is SMNVEV (reference sequence). The V segment lost 1 base and the J segment 5 bases; nucleotides outside the gene matches: 10. CDR3 bases: TGTGCCAGCAGTTTATTTAGCGGGGCACGGACCCACAATGAGCAGTTCTTC. It encodes CASSLFSGARTHNEQFF.

This clonotype was counted ten times or more. The chain links TRBV2 to TRBJ2-7; 9 bases are shared with TRBD1. The CDR3 extends over 13 amino acids. Germline trimming cut 6 bases from V and 3 bases from J; bases unmatched to any gene: 3. Germline loops: CDR1 SNHLY, CDR2 FYNNEI. CDR3 amino acids: CASSRDRDYEQYF. For the CDR3, the DNA is TGTGCCAGCAGCCGGGACAGGGACTACGAGCAGTACTTC.

This clonotype came up many times. A read error may be the cause here, since a much bigger clone is one base away. The genes are TRBV4-1 and TRBJ2-7, with 9 nucleotides matching TRBD1. CDR3 length: 15 amino acids. V trimming: 4 bases; J trimming: 4 bases; junction bases outside the gene matches: 8. Germline values: CDR1 MGHRA, CDR2 YSYEKL. The CDR3 nucleotides read TGCGCCAGCAGCCGAGCCGGGACAGGGAGATACGAGCAGTACTTC. Its translation: CASSRAGTGRYEQYF.

The genes are TRBV7-3 and TRBJ2-5; perhaps TRBD1 as D (6 bases). From germline, CDR1 is SGHTA and CDR2 FQGTGA. V gave up 4 bases and J gave up 5 bases, with 17 bases separating them. The CDR3 loop spans 15 amino acids. CDR3 protein: CASSSSPGAKETQYF. For the CDR3, the DNA is TGTGCCAGCAGCTCCTCCCCAGGGGCAAAGGAGACCCAGTACTTC.

In DNA form, the CDR3 reads TGTGCCAGCAGCGGGGGACCGTACTATCAGCCCCAGCATTTT. Translating gives CASSGGPYYQPQHF. This sequence joins TRBV7-2 and TRBJ1-5, with D tentatively TRBD1 (5 bases). The CDR3 is 14 amino acids. The germline V gene encodes CDR1 SGHTA and CDR2 FQGNSA. Between the trimmed V and J ends, which lost 5 bases and 5 bases, there was a span of 13 bases.

This clonotype has only a few counts. The chain has TRBV27 and TRBJ1-5, with D possibly matching TRBD1 (6 bases). V lost 6 bases and J 1 base, leaving 16 bases between the germline ends. CDR1 is MNHEY, CDR2 SMNVEV, per germline (reference sequence). This CDR3 comprises 16 residues. The CDR3 DNA reads TGTGCCAGCAGGGCCCGGGGGCAGCCCAGCAATCAGCCCCAGCATTTT. It translates to CASRARGQPSNQPQHF.

This clonotype was picked up a small number of times. The chain employs TRBV6-1 and TRBJ1-4; possible D gene TRBD1, 5 bases. The CDR3 has 9 residues. Germline values: CDR1 MNHNS, CDR2 SASEGT. The chain's CDR3 is CVRQGKLFF. In nucleotides, the CDR3 is TGTGTCCGGCAGGGAAAACTGTTTTTT.

V and J are TRBV5-5 and TRBJ2-5; D is uncertain. This CDR3 region has 14 residues. Germline loops: CDR1 SGHKS, CDR2 YYEKEE (reference sequence). The V end lost 0 bases, the J end lost 11 bases, and 17 bases lay between the germline ends. The CDR3: CASSLGVGHNEQYF. CDR3 DNA sequence: TGTGCCAGCAGCTTGGGGGTAGGCCACAATGAGCAGTACTTC. Full variable domain (outside the CDR3, taken from reference TRBV5-5 and TRBJ2-5): DAGVTQSPTHLIKTRGQQVTLRCSPISGHKSVSWYQQVLGQGPQFIFQYYEKEERGRGNFPDRFSARQFPNYSSELNVNALLLGDSALYLCASSLGVGHNEQYFGPGTRLLVL.

This clonotype has only a few counts. The chain is built from TRBV5-5 and TRBJ2-1; possible D gene TRBD1, 6 bases. Matching the DNA end better, TRBJ2-7 makes the J call doubtful. This CDR3 contains 15 residues. Germline loops: CDR1 SGHKS, CDR2 YYEKEE (reference sequence). The CDR3 sequence is CASTVDSHKTNEQYF. The DNA of the CDR3 is TGTGCCAGCACCGTGGACAGCCACAAGACTAATGAGCAGTACTTC.

V usage is TRBV12-3 or TRBV12-4 and J usage is TRBJ2-5, with TRBD1 matching 8 bases. This CDR3 is 13 amino acids long. V was clipped by 6 bases and J by 7 bases; unmatched bases: 7. The CDR3 DNA sequence: TGTGCCAGCAGGGTGGACAGGGCCAGGACCCAGTACTTC. Residues: CASRVDRARTQYF.

This clonotype was counted ten times or more. This chain uses TRBV30 with TRBJ2-1; perhaps D is TRBD1 or TRBD2 (5 bases each). Germline CDR1 is GTSNPN and CDR2 is SVGIG (reference sequence). V shed 0 bases and J shed 3 bases, with 9 bases lying between them. CDR3 length: 14 amino acids. CDR3 sequence reads: CAWSVLGGYNEQFF. For the CDR3, the DNA is TGTGCCTGGAGTGTACTTGGGGGCTACAATGAGCAGTTCTTC.

J is TRBJ2-7 and V is TRBV29-1; TRBD2 aligns across 10 bases. CDR1 and CDR2 (germline): SQVTM, ANQGSEA. This CDR3 is built from 15 residues. The ends lost 3 bases at V and 5 bases at J; junction bases unmatched: 10. The CDR3 protein is CSVELAGGLHDEQYF. The CDR3 coding sequence is TGCAGCGTTGAGTTAGCGGGGGGCCTGCACGACGAGCAGTACTTC.

Ten or more counts support this clonotype. J is TRBJ2-5 and V is TRBV24-1; either TRBD1 or TRBD2 may fit D (6 bases each). The CDR3 covers 13 residues. CDR1 is KGHDR, CDR2 SFDVKD, per germline. V lost 4 bases to trimming and J lost 4 bases, with 9 bases between them. The CDR3 sequence: CATSDEGGETQYF. CDR3 DNA: TGTGCCACCAGTGACGAGGGGGGAGAGACCCAGTACTTC.

The V and J genes are TRBV7-8 and TRBJ1-2; D might be TRBD1 (5 bases). Trimming removed 4 bases at V and 5 bases at J, with 14 bases between. In germline, CDR1 is SGHVS, CDR2 FQNEAQ. This CDR3 spans 14 amino acids. The CDR3 loop is CASSSLGGGYGYTF. In DNA, the CDR3 is TGTGCCAGCAGCTCTCTCGGGGGGGGATATGGCTACACCTTC.

This clonotype was seen only a few times. V and J are TRBV7-2 and TRBJ2-3; TRBD1 agrees at 7 bases. The CDR3 is 13 residues long. Germline CDR1 SGHTA, CDR2 FQGNSA. J was trimmed by 6 bases and V by 7 bases; bases with no gene match: 7. The CDR3 sequence is CASNYRGMDTQYF. Here the CDR3 DNA reads TGTGCCAGCAACTACAGGGGAATGGATACGCAGTATTTT.